The next 27 T cell receptor beta chains were all read from a single sample in a study of blood T cell repertoires in COVID-19. Only in-frame clones appear in the TCRdb table, and some are missing; sequencing was by immunoSEQ multiplex PCR. The sample carries 440,000 or so clones, around nine tenths recorded once. The sample was peripheral blood. The receptors derive from a middle-aged woman with COVID-19, enrolled during active disease.

CDR3 nucleotide sequence: TGTGCCTGGAGTTACAGGACATCTTATCAGCCCCAGCATTTT. Its translation is CAWSYRTSYQPQHF. The genes are TRBV30 and TRBJ1-5; TRBD1 is a possible D gene (5 bases). The CDR3 runs to 14 residues. Germline V lookup: CDR1 GTSNPN, CDR2 SVGIG (reference sequence). Trimming cost V 2 bases and J 5 bases, with 13 bases left between them.

V gene TRBV28 combines with J gene TRBJ1-1; 10 bases fit TRBD1. Losses at the gene ends were 8 bases for V and 4 bases for J; bases not matched to a gene: 4. Per germline, CDR1 MDHEN and CDR2 SYDVKM. The CDR3 loop spans 13 amino acids. CDR3 in amino acids: CASGRTGGTEAFF. CDR3 in DNA: TGTGCCAGCGGCCGGACAGGGGGCACTGAAGCTTTCTTT. Combining the CDR3 with reference TRBV28 and TRBJ1-1 gives the whole variable domain DVKVTQSSRYLVKRTGEKVFLECVQDMDHENMFWYRQDPGLGLRLIYFSYDVKMKEKGDIPEGYSVSREKKERFSLILESASTNQTSMYLCASGRTGGTEAFFGQGTRLTVV.

This clone has a handful of counts. The chain employs TRBV19 and TRBJ1-5, with D perhaps matching TRBD1 (5 bases). Germline-derived CDR1 and CDR2 are LNHDA and SQIVND (reference sequence). The CDR3 has 17 residues. The V gene lost 3 bases and the J gene lost 1 base, with 16 bases spanning the gap. Written as DNA, the CDR3 is TGTGCCAGTAGTATTGACGAGCGGGGGGGAAGCAATCAGCCCCAGCATTTT. It specifies CASSIDERGGSNQPQHF.

The genes are TRBV27 and TRBJ1-5; D not resolved. The CDR3 contains 15 residues. Germline V lookup: CDR1 MNHEY, CDR2 SMNVEV (reference sequence). With 9 bases removed from V and 4 bases from J, the gap between germline ends came to 19 bases. In DNA form, the CDR3 reads TGTGCCAGTTGCCTTCACGGAGTATCAAATCAGCCCCAGCATTTT. Amino acid sequence: CASCLHGVSNQPQHF.

This sequence joins TRBV19 and TRBJ1-5; 7 positions match TRBD1. Germline V gene lookup returns CDR1 LNHDA and CDR2 SQIVND (reference sequence). The CDR3 length is 15 residues. V dropped 6 bases and J dropped 5; count of bases not matched to a gene: 10. CDR3 loop: CASRSTDRDYQPQHF. CDR3 DNA sequence: TGTGCCAGTAGGTCAACAGACAGGGATTATCAGCCCCAGCATTTT.

The chain employs TRBV15 and TRBJ1-1; no firm D call. From germline, CDR1 is LNHNV and CDR2 YYDKDF (reference sequence). This CDR3 comprises 16 residues. The V gene lost 0 bases and the J gene lost 11 bases, with 22 bases spanning the gap. The CDR3 bases are TGTGCCACCAGCAGAGATATTGTGTCGGCCCGGGGTTCCGCTTTCTTT. Encoded protein: CATSRDIVSARGSAFF.

This clone was recorded a few times. The chain couples TRBV13 to TRBJ1-2, with no clear D. V was shortened by 4 bases and J by 2 bases, with 11 bases between the two germline ends. Germline V gives CDR1 PRHDT, CDR2 FYEKMQ (reference sequence). The CDR3 loop spans 14 amino acids. The DNA of the CDR3 is TGTGCCAGCAGCTGGTCCGACGGGAACTATGGCTACACCTTC. Its protein is CASSWSDGNYGYTF.

This clone came up once. The chain employs TRBV27 and TRBJ1-1; D uncertain. The CDR3 consists of 15 residues. Trimming shortened V by 0 bases and J by 1 base, and 9 bases separated the two germline ends. The germline V gene encodes CDR1 MNHEY and CDR2 SMNVEV (reference sequence). The chain's CDR3 is CASSLSHRENTEAFF. The CDR3 DNA reads as TGTGCCAGCAGTTTATCGCACAGAGAGAACACTGAAGCTTTCTTT.

The J gene is TRBJ2-2, the V gene TRBV10-3; perhaps TRBD1 as D (6 bases). Germline V gene data show CDR1 as ENHRY and CDR2 as SYGVKD. V lost 7 bases to trimming and J lost 3 bases, with 9 bases between them. The CDR3 sequence is 13 residues long. This CDR3 is CAITGADTGELFF. In DNA form, the CDR3 reads TGTGCCATCACAGGGGCGGACACCGGGGAGCTGTTTTTT.

J is TRBJ1-3 and V is TRBV4-3, with unresolved D. This CDR3 has 16 amino acids. CDR1 is LGHNA and CDR2 is YSLEER in the germline V gene. Trimming cost V 1 base and J 0 bases, with 10 bases left between them. The CDR3 DNA sequence: TGCGCCAGCAGCCAAGTCGCCTCGCGCTCTGGAAACACCATATATTTT. Protein sequence: CASSQVASRSGNTIYF.

The chain carries TRBV4-3 and TRBJ2-3; tentative D call: TRBD2 (5 bases). Germline lookup yields CDR1 LGHNA and CDR2 YSLEER. The CDR3 has 13 residues. Trimming shortened V by 0 bases and J by 5 bases, and 6 bases separated the two germline ends. CDR3 nucleotide sequence: TGCGCCAGCAGCCAAGATGGAGGAGATACGCAGTATTTT. Translating it yields CASSQDGGDTQYF.

As DNA, the CDR3 is TGTGCCAGCAGTTCCCGATCGGGACAGGTGATCTCCTATAATTCACCCCTCCACTTT. Its translation is CASSSRSGQVISYNSPLHF. The V and J genes are TRBV27 and TRBJ1-6, with 8 bases lining up with TRBD1. CDR3 length equals 19 residues. Germline V gene sequence: CDR1 MNHEY, CDR2 SMNVEV (reference sequence). The junction had 11 bases not matched to a gene; V was cut back by 4 bases and J by 0 bases.

V usage is TRBV3-1 (or the pseudogene TRBV3-2) and J usage is TRBJ2-5; 10 bases map to TRBD2. Looked up from germline, CDR1 is LGHDT and CDR2 is YNNKEL (reference sequence). The V and J ends lost 3 bases and 7 bases, in that order; junction bases with no gene match: 11. This CDR3 is built from 16 residues. The CDR3, as DNA: TGTGCCAGCAGCCAGGGGCTAGCGGGAGTACAGGTGACCCAGTACTTC. The encoded protein is CASSQGLAGVQVTQYF.

This chain joins TRBV24-1 and TRBJ1-2; a weak D match, TRBD1 (5 bases). Germline assignment: CDR1 KGHDR and CDR2 SFDVKD. V dropped 3 bases and J dropped 4 bases, with 20 bases sitting between them. This CDR3 has 17 amino acids. CDR3 DNA sequence: TGTGCCACCAGTGATCCCTATTCCAGGGAGGACTTCTATGGCTACACCTTC. Translation: CATSDPYSREDFYGYTF.

The chain recombines TRBV18 with TRBJ2-1; the match to TRBD2 covers 8 bases. The V gene's germline CDR1 is KGHSH and CDR2 LQKENI. The CDR3 extends over 15 amino acids. Losses at the gene ends were 5 bases for V and 0 bases for J; bases not matched to a gene: 3. The CDR3 DNA follows: TGTGCCAGCTCAGAAAGCGGGAGCTCCTACAATGAGCAGTTCTTC. It specifies CASSESGSSYNEQFF.

The J gene is TRBJ2-6, the V gene TRBV7-3, with TRBD1 identical over 7 bases. Germline V gene sequence: CDR1 SGHTA, CDR2 FQGTGA. V shed 5 bases, J shed 2 bases, and the junction held 15 bases outside the gene matches. The CDR3 runs 19 residues. CDR3 loop: CASSLTTGSVVAGANVLTF. CDR3 nucleotides: TGTGCCAGCAGCCTCACGACAGGGTCTGTAGTCGCTGGGGCCAACGTCCTGACTTTC.

About this clone: One junction end does not reproduce the germline sequence, and a read error may be involved. This chain uses TRBV3-1 (or the pseudogene TRBV3-2) with TRBJ1-4; possibly TRBD1 for D (6 bases). The CDR3 runs 13 residues. The germline V gene has CDR1 LGHDT and CDR2 YNNKEL (reference sequence). The CDR3, as DNA: TGTGCCAGCAGTCTTACTGGACAGACTTCTCCGCTATTT. Encoded protein: CASSLTGQTSPLF.

This chain joins TRBV14 and TRBJ2-5; TRBD1 matches at 7 bases. Germline trimming cut 2 bases from V and 5 bases from J; bases unmatched to any gene: 8. The germline gives CDR1 SGHDN, CDR2 FVKESK. The CDR3 is made up of 15 amino acids. Here the CDR3 reads CASSQRQGNQETQYF. CDR3 DNA sequence: TGTGCCAGCAGCCAACGACAGGGTAATCAGGAGACCCAGTACTTC.

The J gene is TRBJ2-5, the V gene TRBV18, with 8 bases fitting TRBD2. Germline V gene data show CDR1 as KGHSH and CDR2 as LQKENI. V was clipped by 5 bases and J by 7 bases; unmatched bases: 6. The CDR3 length is 13 residues. CDR3 DNA sequence: TGTGCCAGCTCAAAGACTAGCGACGGGACCCAGTACTTC. The encoded protein is CASSKTSDGTQYF. The full variable domain, completed using reference TRBV18 and TRBJ2-5, is NAGVMQNPRHLVRRRGQEARLRCSPMKGHSHVYWYRQLPEEGLKFMVYLQKENIIDESGMPKERFSAEFPKEGPSILRIQQVVRGDSAAYFCASSKTSDGTQYFGPGTRLLVL.

V and J are TRBV19 and TRBJ1-5, with TRBD1 as a possible D gene (5 bases). This CDR3 is built from 15 residues. Germline V gene lookup returns CDR1 LNHDA and CDR2 SQIVND (reference sequence). The V end was cut by 1 base, the J end by 0 bases, with 7 bases between. The CDR3 loop is CASSIGRDSNQPQHF. Written as DNA, the CDR3 is TGTGCCAGTAGTATAGGCAGGGATAGCAATCAGCCCCAGCATTTT.

The chain joins TRBV28 to TRBJ1-4; a possible D gene is TRBD1 (5 bases). Trimming took off 1 base at V and 8 bases at J, with 17 bases between the two ends. CDR3 length: 16 amino acids. Germline values: CDR1 MDHEN, CDR2 SYDVKM. The CDR3 loop is CASSLLGLLTGEKLFF. The CDR3, as DNA: TGTGCCAGCAGTTTATTGGGACTGCTAACGGGGGAAAAACTGTTTTTT.

Only a few counts were recorded for this clone. The chain couples TRBV6-2 or TRBV6-3 to TRBJ1-2; D unclear. CDR3 length: 13 amino acids. Per germline, CDR1 MNHEY and CDR2 SVGEGT. V was pared by 2 bases and J by 6 bases, with 10 bases between. CDR3 nucleotides: TGTGCCAGCAGTTACGACCGTCGGGATGGCTACACCTTC. This encodes CASSYDRRDGYTF.

The chain carries TRBV7-9 and TRBJ2-3; D is uncertain. There are 15 residues in the CDR3. V lost 2 bases and J 0 bases, leaving 9 bases between the germline ends. Germline V gives CDR1 SEHNR, CDR2 FQNEAQ (reference sequence). CDR3 nucleotide sequence: TGTGCCAGCAGCTTATGGGCAGGTAGCACAGATACGCAGTATTTT. This sequence encodes CASSLWAGSTDTQYF. Based on the CDR3 plus reference TRBV7-9 and TRBJ2-3, the full variable domain is DTGVSQNPRHKITKRGQNVTFRCDPISEHNRLYWYRQTLGQGPEFLTYFQNEAQLEKSRLLSDRFSAERPKGSFSTLEIQRTEQGDSAMYLCASSLWAGSTDTQYFGPGTRLTVL.

This clone was counted a few times. This chain joins TRBV4-2 and TRBJ1-1; a possible D gene is TRBD1 (6 bases). Per germline, CDR1 LGHNA and CDR2 YNFKEQ. Trimming took off 0 bases at V and 10 bases at J, with 12 bases between the two ends. CDR3 length: 13 residues. DNA for the CDR3: TGTGCCAGCAGCCAAGATAGGGGGTTAGGAGCTTTCTTT. Its translation is CASSQDRGLGAFF.

The chain is built from TRBV27 and TRBJ1-6, with 7 bases lining up with TRBD1. CDR3 length: 17 residues. Germline CDR1 and CDR2: MNHEY and SMNVEV (reference sequence). Trimming removed 5 bases from V and 10 bases from J; junction bases left unmatched: 17. The CDR3 spells CASSPLDRVIGRSPLHF. CDR3 sequence (DNA): TGTGCCAGCAGTCCCCTAGACAGGGTGATAGGTAGATCACCCCTCCACTTT.

CDR3 region: CASSSRTSGSTDTQYF. The DNA of the CDR3 is TGTGCCAGCAGTTCAAGGACTAGCGGGAGCACAGATACGCAGTATTTT. The chain links TRBV27 to TRBJ2-3; TRBD2 aligns across 11 bases. CDR1 is MNHEY, CDR2 SMNVEV, per germline (reference sequence). CDR3 length: 16 residues. V dropped 4 bases and J dropped 0; count of bases not matched to a gene: 3.

The chain carries TRBV2 and TRBJ1-4; D is possibly TRBD1 (6 bases). Germline-derived CDR1 and CDR2 are SNHLY and FYNNEI. The CDR3 totals 15 residues. V was cut by 3 bases and J by 4 bases, with 12 bases left in between. CDR3 in amino acids: CASSDLDSRNEKLFF. CDR3 bases: TGTGCCAGCAGTGACCTGGACAGCCGTAATGAAAAACTGTTTTTT.